Following are 12 T cell receptor beta chains from one sample sequenced in a study of T cell changes during pregnancy in multiple sclerosis (dated by TCRdb to between 2017 and 2020). Library preparation was by the immunoSEQ multiplex PCR assay. TCRdb provides this immuneACCESS table in a form limited to in-frame rearrangements. Some clones are lacking; in checked studies, under half of them reflect an unresolved V gene, and why the rest are absent is not known. This sample lists approximately 12,000 clones; 86% were detected once. Clones ranked in the top ten supply under 15% of the sample. Sequencing used CD8+ T cells from peripheral blood mononuclear cells, obtained in the second trimester of pregnancy. These TCRs come from a female donor in good health, enrolled as a control in a pregnancy study.

The V gene is TRBV30, the J gene TRBJ2-5, with no clear D. CDR3 length equals 14 residues. Germline CDR1 GTSNPN, CDR2 SVGIG (reference sequence). Trimming removed 0 bases from V and 4 bases from J, with 12 bases in between. CDR3 nucleotides: TGTGCCTGGAGTGTAGGCGACTTTTTAGAGACCCAGTACTTC. It yields the protein CAWSVGDFLETQYF.

The chain recombines TRBV10-3 with TRBJ1-1; D might be TRBD1 (5 bases). The CDR3 consists of 13 residues. Between the trimmed V and J ends, which lost 5 bases and 7 bases, there was a span of 14 bases. Germline CDR1 ENHRY, CDR2 SYGVKD. This CDR3 is CAISPGDFYEAFF. CDR3 nucleotide sequence: TGTGCCATCAGTCCGGGGGACTTTTATGAAGCTTTCTTT.

The rearrangement links TRBV5-1 to TRBJ1-5; 10 bases fit TRBD1. This CDR3 region has 14 residues. Germline lookup yields CDR1 SGHRS and CDR2 YFSETQ. The V and J ends lost 2 bases and 6 bases, in that order; junction bases with no gene match: 2. For the CDR3, the DNA is TGCGCCAGCAGCTTAGGGACAGGGGTTCAGCCCCAGCATTTT. Amino acids: CASSLGTGVQPQHF.

This chain joins TRBV7-6 and TRBJ1-5; D may be TRBD1 (5 bases). Germline V lookup: CDR1 SGHVS, CDR2 FNYEAQ. V was cut by 2 bases and J by 5 bases, with 10 bases left in between. The CDR3 consists of 14 residues. CDR3 coding DNA: TGTGCCAGCAGCTTAAGGGGCGCGGATCAGCCCCAGCATTTT. Protein product: CASSLRGADQPQHF.

This clone showed up just a few times. The gene calls are TRBV25-1 and TRBJ1-1, with 8 positions matching TRBD1. With V trimmed by 6 bases and J by 7 bases, 4 bases remained unmatched. The CDR3 extends over 12 amino acids. Germline CDR1 MGHDK, CDR2 SYGVNS. The CDR3 DNA is TGTGCCAGCAGACAGGGGGTAGGTGAAGCTTTCTTT. Its protein product is CASRQGVGEAFF.

There are a few counts of this clone. One end of the junction varies from germline; a read error may be responsible. The chain is built from TRBV25-1 and TRBJ2-7, with TRBD1 matching 7 bases. From germline, CDR1 is MGHDK and CDR2 SYGVNS. The CDR3 contains 15 residues. Here the CDR3 DNA reads TGTGCCAGCAGTGACGGGACAGCTCTCTCCTCCGAGCAGTACTTC. Protein product: CASSDGTALSSEQYF.

The chain employs TRBV27 and TRBJ1-6; perhaps TRBD1 as D (5 bases). V lost 3 bases to trimming and J lost 18 bases, with 18 bases between them. CDR1 is MNHEY, CDR2 SMNVEV, per germline (reference sequence). The CDR3 has 13 residues. CDR3 residues: CASSLGRGDPPHF. The CDR3 DNA reads as TGTGCCAGCAGTTTGGGGCGGGGGGACCCGCCCCACTTT.

This chain's CDR3 is CASMDRRHLGELFF. The CDR3 DNA reads TGTGCCAGTATGGACAGGAGGCACCTCGGGGAGCTGTTTTTT. The gene calls are TRBV19 and TRBJ2-2, with 7 bases matching TRBD1. Germline trimming cut 7 bases from V and 7 bases from J; bases unmatched to any gene: 9. CDR3 length equals 14 residues. Germline CDR1 is LNHDA and CDR2 is SQIVND (reference sequence).

This clone was picked up one time. The chain links TRBV7-9 to TRBJ2-7; D may be TRBD1 (6 bases). Trimming pared 4 bases from V and 2 bases from J, leaving 12 bases between. Per the germline V gene, CDR1 is SEHNR and CDR2 is FQNEAQ (reference sequence). The CDR3 consists of 14 residues. The CDR3 spells CASSYFGQPYEQYF. DNA for the CDR3: TGTGCCAGCAGCTACTTCGGACAGCCCTACGAGCAGTACTTC. Full variable domain (remainder filled in from reference TRBV7-9 and TRBJ2-7): DTGVSQNPRHKITKRGQNVTFRCDPISEHNRLYWYRQTLGQGPEFLTYFQNEAQLEKSRLLSDRFSAERPKGSFSTLEIQRTEQGDSAMYLCASSYFGQPYEQYFGPGTRLTVT.

The chain combines TRBV5-5 with TRBJ2-2, with D perhaps matching TRBD1 (6 bases). Trimming pared 1 base from V and 3 bases from J, leaving 13 bases between. CDR1 is SGHKS and CDR2 is YYEKEE in the germline V gene (reference sequence). The length of the CDR3 is 16 residues. The CDR3 region has the DNA TGTGCCAGCAGCTTGATTTGGCCAGGGGACACCGGGGAGCTGTTTTTT. It yields the protein CASSLIWPGDTGELFF.

This clone appeared a single time. The chain links TRBV27 to TRBJ2-7; maybe TRBD1 (6 bases). The CDR3 consists of 11 residues. Looked up from germline, CDR1 is MNHEY and CDR2 is SMNVEV (reference sequence). Between the trimmed V and J ends, which lost 5 bases and 6 bases, there was a span of 8 bases. The CDR3 spells CASSTGLEQYF. DNA of the CDR3: TGTGCCAGCAGTACAGGGCTCGAGCAGTACTTC.

The chain recombines TRBV13 with TRBJ2-3; no firm D call. The CDR3 loop spans 15 amino acids. Germline values: CDR1 PRHDT, CDR2 FYEKMQ (reference sequence). V was pared by 2 bases and J by 0 bases, with 9 bases between. The CDR3 sequence: CASSLTAESTDTQYF. In nucleotides, the CDR3 is TGTGCCAGCAGCTTAACCGCGGAGAGCACAGATACGCAGTATTTT. Combining the CDR3 with reference TRBV13 and TRBJ2-3 gives the whole variable domain AAGVIQSPRHLIKEKRETATLKCYPIPRHDTVYWYQQGPGQDPQFLISFYEKMQSDKGSIPDRFSAQQFSDYHSELNMSSLELGDSALYFCASSLTAESTDTQYFGPGTRLTVL.